A selection of T cell receptor beta chains follows, all from one sample in a study of blood T cell repertoires in COVID-19. Method: immunoSEQ multiplex PCR; TCRdb's copy keeps in-frame clones and lacks some. Of approximately 70,000 clones listed, under 95% are singletons. Sequences were obtained from peripheral blood. These receptors were taken from a woman in her sixties with active COVID-19. The CDR3 runs from the conserved cysteine through the conserved F or W. D genes are given only for firm matches. Some rows mark clone size as missing; the rest say once, few, many or name a class of expanded clone.

cdr3_nt,cdr3_aa,v_call,cdr3_length,clone_size,d_call,j_call
TGCAGTGCTAGTCCAGGCGGGAGAAATGAGCAGTTCTTC,CSASPGGRNEQFF,TRBV20-1,13,NA,TRBD2,TRBJ2-1
TGTGCCAGCAGCTTACGGGCTACAGGGGGCGGCCCCGGGGAGCTGTTTTTT,CASSLRATGGGPGELFF,TRBV7-6,17,NA,TRBD1,TRBJ2-2
TGTGCCGCCAGGGAACTAGCGGCCTACGAGCAGTACTTC,CAARELAAYEQYF,TRBV6-6,13,NA,TRBD2,TRBJ2-7
TGCGCCAGCAGCCCGACGCGACAGGGGCCTAACTATGGCTACACCTTC,CASSPTRQGPNYGYTF,TRBV5-1,16,NA,TRBD1,TRBJ1-2
TGTGCCAGCAGCAGAGCCCTTAGCGGGAGGGACCAGGGTACGCAGTATTTT,CASSRALSGRDQGTQYF,TRBV6-2/TRBV6-3,17,NA,TRBD2,TRBJ2-3
TGTGCCAGCAGCTTCCGACTAGCGGAGGGGACAGATACGCAGTATTTT,CASSFRLAEGTDTQYF,TRBV5-4,16,NA,TRBD2,TRBJ2-3
TGTGCCAGCAGCTTAGAGCTCGGGAGGACAGATACGCAGTATTTT,CASSLELGRTDTQYF,TRBV11-2,15,few,TRBD2,TRBJ2-3
TGTGCCAGCAGTTTGATGCAGGTGGGGACAGGGGAGAGGGATACGCAGTATTTT,CASSLMQVGTGERDTQYF,TRBV28,18,NA,TRBD1,TRBJ2-3
TGTGCCAGCAGCGCAGGACAGGGAAATGAGCAGTTCTTC,CASSAGQGNEQFF,TRBV13,13,NA,TRBD1,TRBJ2-1
TGTGCCAGCAGTCCCCCGGCGGGCATTCAGTACTTC,CASSPPAGIQYF,TRBV27,12,NA,NA,TRBJ2-4
TGTGCCAGTCGGCTAGCGGGAGTTCAGAATGAGCAGTTCTTC,CASRLAGVQNEQFF,TRBV19,14,NA,TRBD2,TRBJ2-1
TGCGCCAGCAGCTTCCCAGCAGGGAAAGAAGAGACCCAGTACTTC,CASSFPAGKEETQYF,TRBV5-1,15,NA,NA,TRBJ2-5
TGCGCCAGCAGCTGGGGGGTCGGGACAGGGGACCACGAGCAGTACTTC,CASSWGVGTGDHEQYF,TRBV5-1,16,NA,TRBD1,TRBJ2-7
TGTGCCAGCAGCGTAGTCAGGGGCTATGGCTACACCTTC,CASSVVRGYGYTF,TRBV9,13,NA,NA,TRBJ1-2
TGTGCCAGCAGAGCCGGGACTAGCAGTTACAATGAGCAGTTCTTC,CASRAGTSSYNEQFF,TRBV6-5,15,NA,TRBD2,TRBJ2-1
TGTGCCAGCAGACCCAGAGACAGATTCAATCAGCCCCAGCATTTT,CASRPRDRFNQPQHF,TRBV28,15,NA,NA,TRBJ1-5
TGCGCCAGCAGCCCACAGGGATCAGATACGCAGTATTTT,CASSPQGSDTQYF,TRBV5-1,13,NA,NA,TRBJ2-3
TGTGCCAGCTCACCACAGGTGGGGGCCACCACAGATACGCAGTATTTT,CASSPQVGATTDTQYF,TRBV18,16,NA,NA,TRBJ2-3
TGTGCCAGCAATTCCGACAGGGGCGAGACCCAGTACTTC,CASNSDRGETQYF,TRBV7-2,13,NA,TRBD1,TRBJ2-5